This T cell receptor beta chain was captured by sequencing in a study of regulatory T cells in long-lasting Graves disease. Relying on iRepertoire HTBI primers and Arm-PCR of CDR3 regions, the team built TCR beta libraries. TCRdb re-called the multiplex PCR reads with MiXCR, one entry per CDR3 protein. The sample contains 400,000 or so distinct CDR3 sequences, about a quarter of which appear only once. The time point: persistent/refractory GD, antithyroid drugs over 5 years with positive TRAb. PBMC-extracted RNA yielded the TCR library. CDR3 length: 14 amino acids. Deletions cut 3 bases from V and 9 bases from J, with 13 bases between. Germline lookup yields CDR1 SGDLS and CDR2 YYNGEE.

The sequencing used peripheral blood mononuclear cells (PBMCs), collected when the disease was refractory, from a patient treated with antithyroid drugs. The origin of this receptor is a female donor with Graves disease. V is TRBV9 and J is TRBJ2-6; D uncertain. The CDR3, as DNA: TGTGCCAGCAGCGCCAGCGTTACTCACAACGTCCTGACTTTC. Protein sequence: CASSASVTHNVLTF.